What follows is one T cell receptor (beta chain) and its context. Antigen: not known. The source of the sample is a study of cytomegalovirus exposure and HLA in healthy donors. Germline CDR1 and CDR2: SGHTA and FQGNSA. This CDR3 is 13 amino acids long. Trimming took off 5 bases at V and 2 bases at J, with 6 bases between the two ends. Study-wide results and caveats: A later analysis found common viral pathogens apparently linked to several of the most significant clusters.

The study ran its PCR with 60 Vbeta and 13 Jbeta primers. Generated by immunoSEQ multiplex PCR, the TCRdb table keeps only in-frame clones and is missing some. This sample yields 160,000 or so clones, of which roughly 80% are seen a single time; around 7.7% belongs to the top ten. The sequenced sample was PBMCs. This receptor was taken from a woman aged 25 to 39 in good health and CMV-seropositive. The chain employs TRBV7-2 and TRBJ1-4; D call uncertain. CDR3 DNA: TGTGCCAGCAGCAGAGCGACTAATGAAAAACTGTTTTTT. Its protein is CASSRATNEKLFF.